These 29 T cell receptor beta chains came from one sample sequenced in a study of Graves' ophthalmopathy and Graves' hyperthyroidism. CDR3 regions of TCR beta were amplified from RNA transcripts. HTBI primers primed a first-round RT-PCR, and a second-round multiplex PCR followed. TCRdb analysed the multiplex PCR reads with MiXCR anew, one entry per CDR3 protein. In the table there are a few hundred thousand distinct CDR3 sequences, 15% to 20% of which are singletons. The sample was peripheral blood. Receptor source: an adult man with Graves' ophthalmopathy.

This clonotype was counted at least ten times. The junction shows a germline mismatch at one end, possibly a read error. V and J are TRBV5-1 and TRBJ1-1; D perhaps matches TRBD1 (5 bases). Germline CDR1 reads SGHRS; CDR2 reads YFSETQ. This CDR3 is 14 amino acids long. CDR3 sequence reads: CASSLQEGNPEAFF. Here the CDR3 DNA reads TGCGCCAGCAGCTTACAAGAGGGGAACCCTGAAGCTTTCTTT.

This clonotype was seen many times. The J gene is TRBJ2-7, the V gene TRBV15; 7 positions agree with TRBD1. The CDR3 length is 19 residues. CDR1 is LNHNV and CDR2 is YYDKDF in the germline V gene (reference sequence). J was trimmed by 0 bases and V by 0 bases; bases with no gene match: 14. CDR3 in amino acids: CATSRDTDNGTEVSYEQYF. Written as DNA, the CDR3 is TGTGCCACCAGCAGAGATACAGATAACGGGACAGAGGTCTCCTACGAGCAGTACTTC.

The rearrangement joins TRBV12-3 or TRBV12-4 to TRBJ2-7; a possible D gene is TRBD2 (6 bases). There are 17 residues in the CDR3. Trimming shortened V by 0 bases and J by 0 bases, and 15 bases separated the two germline ends. The CDR3 DNA is TGTGCCAGCAGTTTAGCTGCGGGACGGACTACCTCCTACGAGCAGTACTTC. Translating gives CASSLAAGRTTSYEQYF.

This clonotype came up many times. This chain joins TRBV5-1 and TRBJ1-1, with D possibly being TRBD1 (5 bases). This CDR3 has 12 amino acids. CDR1 and CDR2 (germline): SGHRS, YFSETQ. V was trimmed by 3 bases and J by 9 bases, leaving 12 bases between them. The CDR3 loop is CASSSSPGKAFF. In DNA form, the CDR3 reads TGCGCCAGCAGCTCGTCCCCAGGGAAAGCTTTCTTT.

This clonotype showed up many times. V and J are TRBV28 and TRBJ2-7, with a possible D match to TRBD2 (5 bases). V gave up 9 bases and J gave up 7 bases, with 16 bases separating them. The CDR3 covers 12 residues. Germline V gene data show CDR1 as MDHEN and CDR2 as SYDVKM. CDR3 bases: TGTGCCAGTGGGAGACCGCCGCGGGAGCAGTACTTC. It yields the protein CASGRPPREQYF.

This clonotype was observed at least ten times. The chain couples TRBV18 to TRBJ1-5; possibly TRBD1 for D (5 bases). The CDR3 covers 15 residues. Germline V gene lookup returns CDR1 KGHSH and CDR2 LQKENI. Trimming cost V 6 bases and J 3 bases, with 15 bases left between them. The CDR3 coding sequence is TGTGCCAGCTCCCCTACCGGGACGGACAATCAGCCCCAGCATTTT. It encodes CASSPTGTDNQPQHF.

The chain has TRBV6-9 and TRBJ1-2; 7 bases align to TRBD1. The germline V gene has CDR1 MNHGY and CDR2 SVAAGI. Unmatched junction bases numbered 28, after V lost 4 bases and J lost 5 bases. CDR3 length equals 21 residues. The CDR3 region has the DNA TGTGCCAGCAGTTCATTTCCTCGGCGGTGGGACAGAGCGAACTCGTCTTATGGCTACACCTTC. This encodes CASSSFPRRWDRANSSYGYTF.

This rearrangement joins TRBV11-2 to TRBJ1-2; D unresolved. Trimming removed 1 base at V and 0 bases at J, with 9 bases between. Germline V gene lookup returns CDR1 SGHAT and CDR2 FQNNGV. The CDR3 contains 15 residues. CDR3 sequence: CASSLGGSSNYGYTF. The CDR3 DNA is TGTGCCAGCAGCTTAGGTGGCAGTTCTAACTATGGCTACACCTTC.

In its sample, this clonotype was seen many times. The genes are TRBV12-3 or TRBV12-4 and TRBJ1-2; maybe TRBD1 (5 bases). V was pared by 1 base and J by 5 bases, with 11 bases between. This CDR3 spans 14 amino acids. The CDR3 DNA is TGTGCCAGCAGTTTAGGGCAGGGTGCTTATGGCTACACCTTC. This sequence encodes CASSLGQGAYGYTF.

The table lists this clonotype with many counts. The V and J genes are TRBV30 and TRBJ2-7; TRBD1 agrees at 7 bases. In germline, CDR1 is GTSNPN, CDR2 SVGIG (reference sequence). The CDR3 runs to 12 residues. CDR3 nucleotide sequence: TGTGCGGGGGACAGCAGATCCTACGAGCAGTACTTC. As protein: CAGDSRSYEQYF.

Ten or more counts support this clonotype. The J gene is TRBJ1-5, the V gene TRBV14; D is ambiguous. Trimming removed 0 bases from V and 3 bases from J, with 3 bases in between. Germline lookup yields CDR1 SGHDN and CDR2 FVKESK. The CDR3 is 13 amino acids. The CDR3 DNA reads as TGTGCCAGCAGCCAAGATACCAATCAGCCCCAGCATTTT. This sequence encodes CASSQDTNQPQHF.

The sample holds many counts of this clonotype. The rearrangement joins TRBV11-2 to TRBJ2-7, with D hard to call. CDR1 and CDR2 from the germline V gene are SGHAT and FQNNGV. This CDR3 spans 15 amino acids. V dropped 3 bases and J dropped 0 bases, with 12 bases sitting between them. CDR3 in amino acids: CASSLGSGRSYEQYF. The DNA for the CDR3 is TGTGCCAGCAGCTTGGGAAGTGGTCGCTCCTACGAGCAGTACTTC.

This clonotype was counted at least ten times. The chain joins TRBV5-1 to TRBJ1-2; D is uncertain. The CDR3 runs 13 residues. Germline lookup yields CDR1 SGHRS and CDR2 YFSETQ. Trimming shortened V by 0 bases and J by 2 bases, and 5 bases separated the two germline ends. The CDR3 DNA reads as TGCGCCAGCAGCTTGGGCAACAACTATGGCTACACCTTC. Translated, it gives CASSLGNNYGYTF.

The sample holds many counts of this clonotype. This chain connects TRBV20-1 to TRBJ2-5, with D perhaps matching TRBD2 (5 bases). V shed 1 base and J shed 0 bases, with 6 bases lying between them. In germline, CDR1 is DFQATT, CDR2 SNEGSKA (reference sequence). There are 13 residues in the CDR3. The CDR3 nucleotides are TGCAGTGCTAGAGGCGGGTACCAAGAGACCCAGTACTTC. It specifies CSARGGYQETQYF.

This clonotype was detected many times. The gene calls are TRBV9 and TRBJ2-7, with D perhaps matching TRBD1 (6 bases). V was trimmed by 0 bases and J by 6 bases, leaving 10 bases between them. The germline V gene has CDR1 SGDLS and CDR2 YYNGEE. This CDR3 comprises 13 residues. For the CDR3, the DNA is TGTGCCAGCAGCGTAGTTGGGGGCGGCGAGCAGTACTTC. Translated, it gives CASSVVGGGEQYF. Together with reference TRBV9 and TRBJ2-7, the CDR3 gives the full variable domain: DSGVTQTPKHLITATGQRVTLRCSPRSGDLSVYWYQQSLDQGLQFLIQYYNGEERAKGNILERFSAQQFPDLHSELNLSSLELGDSALYFCASSVVGGGEQYFGPGTRLTVT.

This clonotype occurred many times. The chain recombines TRBV29-1 with TRBJ2-7; D is perhaps TRBD2 (6 bases). V shed 0 bases and J shed 1 base, with 13 bases lying between them. The CDR3 is 15 residues long. Germline V CDR1 and CDR2: SQVTM, ANQGSEA. CDR3 bases: TGCAGCGTTGAAGATGGGGGAGGCGGTTCCTACGAGCAGTACTTC. Its protein product is CSVEDGGGGSYEQYF.

This clonotype has a count of ten or more. V and J are TRBV30 and TRBJ2-2, with 10 bases fitting TRBD2. The junction had 1 base not matched to a gene; V was cut back by 3 bases and J by 3 bases. The V gene's germline CDR1 is GTSNPN and CDR2 SVGIG (reference sequence). The length of the CDR3 is 14 residues. CDR3 sequence: CAWRLAGHTGELFF. DNA for the CDR3: TGTGCCTGGAGACTAGCGGGACACACCGGGGAGCTGTTTTTT.

This clonotype was seen many times. The chain recombines TRBV7-2 with TRBJ2-5; TRBD1 might be the D (5 bases). Germline CDR1 is SGHTA and CDR2 is FQGNSA. The CDR3 spans 15 residues. The V gene lost 5 bases and the J gene lost 3 bases, with 16 bases spanning the gap. The CDR3, as DNA: TGTGCCAGCAGCCAGGGCTGGGTCGGAGAAGAGACCCAGTACTTC. Translating gives CASSQGWVGEETQYF.

This clonotype was seen a handful of times. This CDR3 reads CASSSYQGNIQYF. For the CDR3, the DNA is TGTGCCAGCAGCAGCTACCAGGGGAACATTCAGTACTTC. The rearrangement joins TRBV5-5 to TRBJ2-4; D might be TRBD1 (6 bases). Trimming left V 4 bases short and J 7 bases short, with 12 bases between. This CDR3 spans 13 amino acids. In germline, CDR1 is SGHKS, CDR2 YYEKEE (reference sequence).

This clonotype was detected ten times or more. The V call is TRBV19, the J call TRBJ1-5; D is possibly TRBD1 (5 bases). The CDR3 loop spans 14 amino acids. Germline V gives CDR1 LNHDA, CDR2 SQIVND (reference sequence). V lost 8 bases and J 0 bases, leaving 11 bases between the germline ends. For the CDR3, the DNA is TGTGCCAGTGGGGGGTACCCTAGCAATCAGCCCCAGCATTTT. Translated, it gives CASGGYPSNQPQHF. Drawing the rest from reference TRBV19 and TRBJ1-5, the complete variable domain is DGGITQSPKYLFRKEGQNVTLSCEQNLNHDAMYWYRQDPGQGLRLIYYSQIVNDFQKGDIAEGYSVSREKKESFPLTVTSAQKNPTAFYLCASGGYPSNQPQHFGDGTRLSIL.

This rearrangement joins TRBV6-5 to TRBJ2-7; 11 bases are a match to TRBD2. This CDR3 spans 16 amino acids. J lost 2 bases, V lost 5 bases, and 8 bases had no gene match. Per the germline V gene, CDR1 is MNHEY and CDR2 is SVGAGI. The CDR3 sequence is CASSLQGTSGPYEQYF. DNA for the CDR3: TGTGCCAGCAGTCTACAAGGGACTAGCGGCCCCTACGAGCAGTACTTC.

J is TRBJ1-6 and V is TRBV9; TRBD1 agrees at 10 bases. The germline CDR1 and CDR2 sequences are SGDLS and YYNGEE. Unmatched junction bases numbered 4, after V lost 0 bases and J lost 10 bases. This CDR3 is 15 amino acids long. CDR3 protein: CASSVAGTGVSPLHF. The CDR3 region has the DNA TGTGCCAGCAGCGTAGCCGGGACAGGGGTCTCACCCCTCCACTTT. Complete variable domain (other parts from reference TRBV9 and TRBJ1-6): DSGVTQTPKHLITATGQRVTLRCSPRSGDLSVYWYQQSLDQGLQFLIQYYNGEERAKGNILERFSAQQFPDLHSELNLSSLELGDSALYFCASSVAGTGVSPLHFGNGTRLTVT.

This clonotype came up many times. V and J are TRBV6-5 and TRBJ1-5, with TRBD1 matching 8 bases. V was clipped by 2 bases and J by 6 bases; unmatched bases: 0. This CDR3 spans 13 amino acids. CDR1 and CDR2 (germline): MNHEY, SVGAGI. CDR3 loop: CASSYTGGQPQHF. The CDR3, as DNA: TGTGCCAGCAGTTACACAGGGGGTCAGCCCCAGCATTTT.

This clonotype was observed many times. The rearrangement uses TRBV11-1 and TRBJ1-2, with 7 bases fitting TRBD1. The CDR3 length is 14 residues. CDR1 is SGHAT and CDR2 is FQDESV in the germline V gene (reference sequence). The V segment lost 3 bases and the J segment 3 bases; nucleotides outside the gene matches: 4. The CDR3 is CASSFDRDDYGYTF. DNA of the CDR3: TGTGCCAGCAGCTTCGACAGGGATGACTATGGCTACACCTTC.

Ten or more counts support this clonotype. V gene TRBV20-1 combines with J gene TRBJ1-2, with TRBD1 matching over 8 bases. Germline assignment: CDR1 DFQATT and CDR2 SNEGSKA (reference sequence). Losses at the gene ends were 0 bases for V and 2 bases for J; bases not matched to a gene: 17. The length of the CDR3 is 19 residues. The CDR3 bases are TGCAGTGCTAGAGATCGGACGGGGACATTACAGGGGGGGAACTATGGCTACACCTTC. Amino acid sequence: CSARDRTGTLQGGNYGYTF.

This clonotype was recorded many times. The junction departs from germline at one end; a sequencing error may be responsible. The chain couples TRBV19 to TRBJ2-5; 9 nucleotides align to TRBD1. The germline CDR1 and CDR2 sequences are LNHDA and SQIVND (reference sequence). This CDR3 contains 14 residues. The DNA of the CDR3 is TGTGCCAGTAGGCGCACAGGGGGCGAGGAGATCCAGTACTTC. It specifies CASRRTGGEEIQYF. Looking up the rest from reference TRBV19 and TRBJ2-5 gives the full variable domain: DGGITQSPKYLFRKEGQNVTLSCEQNLNHDAMYWYRQDPGQGLRLIYYSQIVNDFQKGDIAEGYSVSREKKESFPLTVTSAQKNPTAFYLCASRRTGGEEIQYFGPGTRLLVL.

This clonotype was seen many times. The CDR3 reads CSARDARAGSEQYF. The DNA for the CDR3 is TGCAGTGCTAGAGATGCCAGGGCGGGAAGCGAGCAGTACTTC. The chain joins TRBV20-1 to TRBJ2-7; weak D call: TRBD2 (6 bases). CDR1 DFQATT and CDR2 SNEGSKA come from the germline V gene (reference sequence). V was cut by 0 bases and J by 6 bases, with 15 bases left in between. CDR3 size: 14 residues.

Concerning this clonotype itself: Germline and junction disagree at one end, which may indicate a read error. The chain links TRBV28 to TRBJ2-7; D tentatively reads TRBD1 or TRBD2 (5 bases each). The CDR3 has 14 amino acids. In germline, CDR1 is MDHEN, CDR2 SYDVKM. The CDR3 sequence: CASSLFGAQREQSF. In DNA, the CDR3 is TGTGCCAGCAGTTTATTCGGGGCTCAGCGCGAGCAGTCCTTC.

Ten or more counts support this clonotype. One base away lies a much larger clone, so this may be a sequencing read error. V usage is TRBV25-1 and J usage is TRBJ2-2, with D perhaps TRBD2 (5 bases). This CDR3 comprises 15 residues. With 4 bases removed from V and 4 bases from J, the gap between germline ends came to 13 bases. Germline values: CDR1 MGHDK, CDR2 SYGVNS. The CDR3 DNA reads TGTGCCAGCAGTGGATCCCCAGGAGGCACCGGGGAGCTGTTTTTT. Translation gives CASSGSPGGTGELFF.